This T cell receptor (beta chain) originates from a study of T cells in Graves' hyperthyroidism and ophthalmopathy. Diagnoses were established using clinical symptoms, serum thyroxine and TRAb, thyroid ultrasound and orbital computed tomography. Amplified regions were TCR beta CDR3 sequences from RNA transcripts. With the HTBI primer set, the TCR CDR3 went through a first round of RT-PCR. Each CDR3 protein is one row after TCRdb ran MiXCR on the multiplex PCR reads. Of under 650,000 distinct CDR3 sequences listed, about a sixth are singletons. The CDR3 contains 12 residues. Trimming cost V 8 bases and J 7 bases, with 14 bases left between them. CDR1 is MDHEN and CDR2 is SYDVKM in the germline V gene.

Sequenced sample: blood. This chain connects TRBV28 to TRBJ1-1, with unresolved D. This receptor was obtained from a woman aged 25 to 39 with Graves' hyperthyroidism. The CDR3 protein is CASHRSWGEAFF. The CDR3 nucleotides read TGTGCCAGCCACCGGTCGTGGGGTGAAGCTTTCTTT.